A selection of T cell receptor beta chains follows, all from one sample in a study of PD-L1 blockade in urothelial cancer. Method: immunoSEQ multiplex PCR; TCRdb's copy keeps in-frame clones and lacks some. The repertoire holds tens of thousands of clones, about 84% seen once, with over 13% in the top ten. The material sequenced was PBMCs, taken around atezolizumab (anti-PD-L1) treatment. The receptors were gathered from a man in his 60s with urothelial cancer. Both conserved end residues are part of each CDR3. Each record gives: J gene, D gene, clone size, V gene, CDR3 DNA, CDR3 protein. D genes are given only for firm matches. Size tells how often a clone was seen (once, few, many) or the class of an expanded clone, and some rows leave it out.

>TRBJ1-5|NA|NA|TRBV30
TGTGCCTGGAGTCTCAGGGTTGGCAATCAGCCCCAGCATTTT
CAWSLRVGNQPQHF
>TRBJ2-6|TRBD2|NA|TRBV5-4
TGTGCCAGCAGCTCCCCGACTAGCGGGAGTTCTGGGGCCAACGTCCTGACTTTC
CASSSPTSGSSGANVLTF
>TRBJ1-3|TRBD1|NA|TRBV6-1
TGTGCCAGCAGTGAGGACAGGTGGGACTCTGGAAACACCATATATTTT
CASSEDRWDSGNTIYF
>TRBJ2-7|TRBD2|NA|TRBV2
TGTGCCAGCACTTTGGGACTAGCGGGAGTAGGCGAGCAGTACTTC
CASTLGLAGVGEQYF
>TRBJ2-1|NA|NA|TRBV7-3
TGTGCCAGCGCTAGAGACAGACTCTCCTACAATGAGCAGTTCTTC
CASARDRLSYNEQFF
>TRBJ2-7|TRBD1|NA|TRBV9
TGTGCCAGCAGCGCAGATCCGGGACAGGGTGCCTACGAGCAGTACTTC
CASSADPGQGAYEQYF
>TRBJ2-6|TRBD1|NA|TRBV29-1
TGCAGCGTTGAGACAGGGTCCTCTGGGGCCAACGTCCTGACTTTC
CSVETGSSGANVLTF
>TRBJ2-3|TRBD2|NA|TRBV6-6
TGTGCCAGCAGTTACTCGATAGCGGGGACGCAGTATTTT
CASSYSIAGTQYF
>TRBJ1-5|TRBD1|NA|TRBV4-1
TGCGCCAGCAGCCAAGGTTGGGGACAGAATAGAAGGGTTGGCAATCAGCCCCAGCATTTT
CASSQGWGQNRRVGNQPQHF
>TRBJ2-1|NA|NA|TRBV5-1
TGCGCCAGCAGCTTGGTCGGGACTCGCAATGAGCAGTTCTTC
CASSLVGTRNEQFF
>TRBJ1-1|TRBD1|many|TRBV9
TGTGCCAGCAGCGTACAGGGGGCGCACACTGAAGCTTTCTTT
CASSVQGAHTEAFF
>TRBJ2-2|TRBD1|NA|TRBV18
TGTGCCAGCTCTGGGACAGAGAACACCGGGGAGCTGTTTTTT
CASSGTENTGELFF
>TRBJ2-7|TRBD1|NA|TRBV19
TGTGCCAGTAGCCGCACAGGGGGGCACGAGCAGTACTTC
CASSRTGGHEQYF
>TRBJ1-3|NA|NA|TRBV9
TGTGCCAGCACCCCCGGCGGTCTCGGAAACACCATATATTTT
CASTPGGLGNTIYF
>TRBJ2-1|TRBD1|NA|TRBV30
TGTGCCTGGACCTACAGGGGTCCTCAGTTCTTC
CAWTYRGPQFF
>TRBJ2-2|NA|NA|TRBV2
TGTGCCAGCAGTTTAGTGGGGAGGAACACCGGGGAGCTGTTTTTT
CASSLVGRNTGELFF
>TRBJ1-5|NA|NA|TRBV6-6
TGTGCCAGCAGAGATGCGAAGAGGGACAATCAGCCCCAGCATTTT
CASRDAKRDNQPQHF
>TRBJ1-2|TRBD1|NA|TRBV15
TGTGCCACCAGCAGAGATAGGGCACAGGGGGACTATGGCTACACCTTC
CATSRDRAQGDYGYTF
>TRBJ2-7|NA|NA|TRBV6-6
TGTGCCAGCAGCCCCCTTGTGGAGCAGTACTTC
CASSPLVEQYF
>TRBJ1-2|NA|few|TRBV7-9
TGTGCCAGCAGCCTAATCGTCATACGAACCCTGGTGTCCAACTATGGCTACACCTTC
CASSLIVIRTLVSNYGYTF
>TRBJ1-2|NA|NA|TRBV20-1
TGCAGTGCTCCCGGGTTCGCCGGCTACACCTTC
CSAPGFAGYTF
>TRBJ2-3|TRBD2|NA|TRBV6-4
TGTGCCAGCAGTGGGATAGCGGGAGGCACAGATACGCAGTATTTT
CASSGIAGGTDTQYF
>TRBJ2-5|TRBD1|NA|TRBV7-2
TGTGCCAGCAGCCAAGACAGGGGGCGGCCCGAGACCCAGTACTTC
CASSQDRGRPETQYF
>TRBJ2-1|NA|once|TRBV6-5
TGTGCCAGCAGTTACAGGGGGAATGAGCAGTTCTTC
CASSYRGNEQFF
>TRBJ1-1|NA|NA|TRBV7-8
TGTGCCAGCAGCCTAAGGACTGCCACTGAAGCTTTCTTT
CASSLRTATEAFF
>TRBJ1-1|NA|NA|TRBV7-2
TGTGCCAGCAGCTCAAAAGCAGGGGCCGACACTGAAGCTTTCTTT
CASSSKAGADTEAFF
>TRBJ1-1|NA|NA|TRBV27
TGTGCCAGCAGTTCCGACCAGGTGTTAACTGAAGCTTTCTTT
CASSSDQVLTEAFF
>TRBJ2-3|TRBD2|NA|TRBV7-9
TGTGCCAGCAGCTTACGGGTTAGGACTAGCGGGACAGATACGCAGTATTTT
CASSLRVRTSGTDTQYF
>TRBJ2-5|NA|NA|TRBV5-1
TGCGCCAGCAGATCTGCTGTACAGGGTCAAGAGACCCAGTACTTC
CASRSAVQGQETQYF
>TRBJ2-3|NA|NA|TRBV7-6
TGTGCCAGCAGCCGATGGGCCAGACGGGAGAGGGGAGATACGCAGTATTTT
CASSRWARRERGDTQYF
>TRBJ2-7|TRBD2|NA|TRBV7-8
TGTGCCAGCAGCCAGCCTAGCGGGCCCTACGAGCAGTACTTC
CASSQPSGPYEQYF
>TRBJ2-1|NA|once|TRBV5-1
TGCGCCAGCAGCTTGGCTAGGTATGAGCAGTTCTTC
CASSLARYEQFF
>TRBJ2-2|TRBD2|NA|TRBV7-3
TGTGCCAGCAGCTTTTCCGGGACTAGCGGAACCGGGGAGCTGTTTTTT
CASSFSGTSGTGELFF
>TRBJ2-5|NA|NA|TRBV7-9
TGTGCCAGCAGCTTAGTCGGGTTACAAGAGACCCAGTACTTC
CASSLVGLQETQYF
>TRBJ1-2|TRBD1|NA|TRBV7-9
TGTGCCAGCACCCGGGACAGGGGGGAAGCTGGCTACACCTTC
CASTRDRGEAGYTF
>TRBJ1-5|NA|NA|TRBV5-1
TGCGCCAGCAGCTTCCCCACTTATCAGCCCCAGCATTTT
CASSFPTYQPQHF
>TRBJ2-1|TRBD2|NA|TRBV30
TGTGCCTGGAGTGAGGGACTAGCGACAAATGAGCAGTTCTTC
CAWSEGLATNEQFF
>TRBJ2-7|NA|NA|TRBV27
TGTGCCAGCAGTGTGGGGGGGGCCGAGCAGTACTTC
CASSVGGAEQYF
>TRBJ2-3|NA|once|TRBV9
TGTGCCAGCAGCGTAGGGTCAGGTAACCCCACAGATACGCAGTATTTT
CASSVGSGNPTDTQYF
>TRBJ1-5|TRBD1|once|TRBV30
TGTGCCTGGACAAGTCTAGGGGGCCTACAGCCCCAGCATTTT
CAWTSLGGLQPQHF
>TRBJ2-7|TRBD1|NA|TRBV2
TGTGCCAGCCGGGACAGGTCGACCTACGAGCAGTACTTC
CASRDRSTYEQYF
>TRBJ1-5|TRBD1|NA|TRBV19
TGTGCCAGTAGTCCGGACAGGGTGAGTCAGCCCCAGCATTTT
CASSPDRVSQPQHF
>TRBJ2-2|NA|NA|TRBV11-3
TGTGCCAGCAGCTCGAGGGACACCCGATACACCGGGGAGCTGTTTTTT
CASSSRDTRYTGELFF
>TRBJ1-1|NA|NA|TRBV18
TGTGCCAGCTCACCACAGACTTTCGGTGAAGCTTTCTTT
CASSPQTFGEAFF
>TRBJ1-6|NA|NA|TRBV5-6
TGTGCCAGCAGCTTAGACAGCCCAGTGTATAATTCACCCCTCCACTTT
CASSLDSPVYNSPLHF
>TRBJ2-2|NA|medium-sized|TRBV6-5
TGTGCCAGCACCCCGTTTAAGGGGGGGGCCGGGGAGCTGTTTTTT
CASTPFKGGAGELFF
>TRBJ2-1|TRBD1|NA|TRBV12-5
TGTGCTAGTGCACAGGGGGCCTACAATGAGCAGTTCTTC
CASAQGAYNEQFF
>TRBJ1-2|NA|NA|TRBV4-3
TGCGCCAGCAGCCAAGTTGCAGCGACTAACTATGGCTACACCTTC
CASSQVAATNYGYTF
>TRBJ1-6|NA|NA|TRBV5-1
TGCGCCAGCAGCCTGGGAGTCAGGGTATATTACGATTCACCCCTCCACTTT
CASSLGVRVYYDSPLHF
>TRBJ2-1|TRBD2|NA|TRBV30
TGTGCCTGGGAAGCGGCTAGCGGGGGGGCGGTTGAGCAGTTCTTC
CAWEAASGGAVEQFF
>TRBJ2-3|TRBD2|NA|TRBV11-3
TGTGCCAGCAGCTTAGCGCCGGGACTAGCGAAAGATACGCAGTATTTT
CASSLAPGLAKDTQYF
>TRBJ2-7|TRBD1|NA|TRBV7-3
TGTGCCAGCTCCTCGGCAGGGGGCTACGACGAGCAGTACTTC
CASSSAGGYDEQYF
>TRBJ2-3|TRBD2|few|TRBV11-1
TGTGCCAGCAGCTTAGGATCTAGCGGGGGCTATGATACGCAGTATTTT
CASSLGSSGGYDTQYF
>TRBJ1-3|NA|NA|TRBV11-2
TGTGCCAGCAGCTTAGGACAGAGCCACGGAAACACCATATATTTT
CASSLGQSHGNTIYF
>TRBJ1-2|TRBD1|NA|TRBV6-5
TGTGCCACCACCGACAGGGTACTTGGCTACACCTTC
CATTDRVLGYTF